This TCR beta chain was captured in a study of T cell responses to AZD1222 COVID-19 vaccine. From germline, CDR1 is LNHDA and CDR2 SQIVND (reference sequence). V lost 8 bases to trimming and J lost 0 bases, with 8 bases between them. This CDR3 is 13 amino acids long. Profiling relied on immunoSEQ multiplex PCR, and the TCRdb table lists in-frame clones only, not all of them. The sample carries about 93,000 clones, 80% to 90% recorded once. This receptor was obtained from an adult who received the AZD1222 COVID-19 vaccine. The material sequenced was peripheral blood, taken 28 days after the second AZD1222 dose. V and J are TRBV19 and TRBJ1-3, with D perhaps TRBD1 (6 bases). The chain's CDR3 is CASGQNSGNTIYF. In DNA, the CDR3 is TGTGCCAGTGGACAGAACTCTGGAAACACCATATATTTT.